This TCR beta chain was captured in a study of blood T cell repertoires in COVID-19. Clones were read by immunoSEQ multiplex PCR, and TCRdb kept only the in-frame ones, dropping some. The top ten clones hold about 5.8% of a sample with more than 110,000 clones, 85% to 90% of them seen once. Germline V gene sequence: CDR1 MDHEN, CDR2 SYDVKM. The CDR3 length is 16 residues. V shed 5 bases, J shed 6 bases, and the junction held 12 bases outside the gene matches. Sequencing was carried out using peripheral blood. The TCR originated in a human donor in a cohort sampled during active COVID-19. The genes are TRBV28 and TRBJ1-5, with 8 bases fitting TRBD1. The CDR3 is CASSPRQGARGQPQHF. CDR3 nucleotide sequence: TGTGCCAGCAGTCCCCGCCAGGGGGCGCGAGGTCAGCCCCAGCATTTT.